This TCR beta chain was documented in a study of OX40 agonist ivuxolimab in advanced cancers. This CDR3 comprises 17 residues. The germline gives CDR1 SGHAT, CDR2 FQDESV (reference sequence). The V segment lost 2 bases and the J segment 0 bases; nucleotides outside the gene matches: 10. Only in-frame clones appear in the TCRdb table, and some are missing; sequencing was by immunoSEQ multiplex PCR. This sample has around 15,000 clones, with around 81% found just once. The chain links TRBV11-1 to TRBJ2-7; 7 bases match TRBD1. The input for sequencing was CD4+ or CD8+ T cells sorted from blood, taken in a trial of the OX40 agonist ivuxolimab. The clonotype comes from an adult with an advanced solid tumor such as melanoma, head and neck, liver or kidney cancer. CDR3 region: CASSLRTGTASSYEQYF. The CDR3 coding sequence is TGTGCCAGCAGCTTAAGAACCGGGACAGCGAGCTCCTACGAGCAGTACTTC. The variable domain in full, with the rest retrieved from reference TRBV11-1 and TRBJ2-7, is EAEVAQSPRYKITEKSQAVAFWCDPISGHATLYWYRQILGQGPELLVQFQDESVVDDSQLPKDRFSAERLKGVDSTLKIQPAELGDSAMYLCASSLRTGTASSYEQYFGPGTRLTVT.